The clone carrying this T cell receptor beta chain was counted many times. Its antigen remains unknown. This specimen comes from a study of neurological immune-mediated disorders. This CDR3 has 15 residues. V dropped 3 bases and J dropped 5; count of bases not matched to a gene: 7. CDR1 and CDR2 (germline): SGHTA, FQGNSA. Specified time point: longitudinal time-point 2. Study results and limitations: The greatest TCR clonal expansion appeared in HTLV-1-associated myelopathy and the smallest, falling below healthy controls, in multiple sclerosis. No expanded-clone CDR3 amino acid sequence recurred across subjects, suggesting private TCR-beta repertoires.

TCRdb re-called the 5' RACE reads with MiXCR, one entry per CDR3 protein. The sample lists about 33,000 distinct CDR3 sequences, about 13% occurring once. What was sequenced was PBMCs. This TCR derives from a woman between 40 and 55 years old in good health. The V and J genes are TRBV7-2 and TRBJ2-7, with TRBD1 identical over 10 bases. CDR3 residues: CASSFRDRGPHEQYF. The CDR3 bases are TGTGCCAGCAGCTTCCGGGACAGGGGCCCCCACGAGCAGTACTTC.